These 5 T cell receptor beta chains share one sample of origin, sequenced in a study of spatial heterogeneity in lung cancer. One entry per CDR3 protein results from TCRdb running MiXCR on the 5' RACE reads. The sample includes 50,000 to 65,000 distinct CDR3 sequences, more than 6.5% of them seen just once. Time point of the sample: sample taken at primary tumor resection. No cells were sorted before sequencing. The whole RNA sequenced was extracted from tumor, nontumor lung or frozen PBMC. The sample in question was PBMCs, obtained at surgery. These receptors all come from a female donor with early-stage non-small cell lung cancer.

Comment on this clonotype: A read error may be the cause here, since a much bigger clone is one base away. V and J are TRBV7-2 and TRBJ2-1; D possibly corresponds to TRBD2 (5 bases). In germline, CDR1 is SGHTA, CDR2 FQGNSA. V lost 5 bases to trimming and J lost 4 bases, with 21 bases between them. The CDR3 runs to 17 residues. The CDR3 DNA follows: TGTGCCAGCAGCAAAGACTTAGAGCGGAGCCAGTACAATGAGCAGTTCTTC. Protein: CASSKDLERSQYNEQFF.

V usage is TRBV24-1 and J usage is TRBJ2-2; no reliable D call. The germline V and J ends were trimmed by 3 bases and 1 base, with 8 bases remaining between them. CDR3 length: 15 amino acids. Germline V CDR1 and CDR2: KGHDR, SFDVKD. The CDR3 here is CATSDKARNTGELFF. CDR3 in DNA: TGTGCCACCAGTGATAAGGCCCGGAACACCGGGGAGCTGTTTTTT.

This clonotype was found many times. V usage is TRBV7-3 and J usage is TRBJ2-7; a possible D gene is TRBD2 (6 bases). V gave up 5 bases and J gave up 7 bases, with 15 bases separating them. CDR3 length: 13 residues. From germline, CDR1 is SGHTA and CDR2 FQGTGA. The CDR3 nucleotides read TGTGCCAGCAGCCCCGGACATCGGGGGGAGCAGTACTTC. As protein: CASSPGHRGEQYF.

CDR3 nucleotide sequence: TGTGCCAGCGGGGGGGAAGAGCAGTACTTC. Its translation is CASGGEEQYF. This chain links TRBV7-9 with TRBJ2-7; 7 nucleotides match TRBD2. Germline CDR1 reads SEHNR; CDR2 reads FQNEAQ (reference sequence). This CDR3 comprises 10 residues. The ends lost 8 bases at V and 7 bases at J; junction bases unmatched: 2.

This clonotype was picked up many times. J is TRBJ1-1 and V is TRBV28; no clear D. V lost 5 bases, J lost 0 bases, and 13 bases lay in between. The CDR3 has 15 residues. CDR1 and CDR2 from the germline V gene are MDHEN and SYDVKM. The CDR3 nucleotides read TGTGCCAGCAGTCTTCCGCGGGGTGTGAACACTGAAGCTTTCTTT. This translates into CASSLPRGVNTEAFF.